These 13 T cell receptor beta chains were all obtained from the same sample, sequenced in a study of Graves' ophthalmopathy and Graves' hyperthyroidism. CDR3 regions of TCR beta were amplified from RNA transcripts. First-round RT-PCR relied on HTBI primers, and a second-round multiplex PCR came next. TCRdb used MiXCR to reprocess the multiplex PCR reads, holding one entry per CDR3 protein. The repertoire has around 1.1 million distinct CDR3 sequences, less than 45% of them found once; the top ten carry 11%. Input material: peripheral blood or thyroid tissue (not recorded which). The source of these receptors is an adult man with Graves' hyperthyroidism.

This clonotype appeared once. CDR3 DNA sequence: TGTGCCAGCAGCTTAGGAGCGCCAGATACGCAGTATTTT. Protein product: CASSLGAPDTQYF. The chain couples TRBV13 to TRBJ2-3; unclear D gene. With 0 bases removed from V and 4 bases from J, the gap between germline ends came to 5 bases. Germline V gives CDR1 PRHDT, CDR2 FYEKMQ (reference sequence). The CDR3 loop spans 13 amino acids.

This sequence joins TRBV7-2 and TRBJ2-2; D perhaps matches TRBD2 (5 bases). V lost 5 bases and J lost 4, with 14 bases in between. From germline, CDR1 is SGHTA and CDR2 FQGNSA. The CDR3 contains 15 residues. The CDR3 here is CASSPRLAITGELFF. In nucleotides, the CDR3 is TGTGCCAGCAGCCCGCGGCTAGCAATCACCGGGGAGCTGTTTTTT.

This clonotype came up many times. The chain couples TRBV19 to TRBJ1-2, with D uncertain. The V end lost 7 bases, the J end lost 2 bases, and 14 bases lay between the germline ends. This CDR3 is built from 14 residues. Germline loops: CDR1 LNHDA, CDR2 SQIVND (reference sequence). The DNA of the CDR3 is TGTGCCAGTACTACCGACGGGAAGAACTATGGCTACACCTTC. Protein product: CASTTDGKNYGYTF.

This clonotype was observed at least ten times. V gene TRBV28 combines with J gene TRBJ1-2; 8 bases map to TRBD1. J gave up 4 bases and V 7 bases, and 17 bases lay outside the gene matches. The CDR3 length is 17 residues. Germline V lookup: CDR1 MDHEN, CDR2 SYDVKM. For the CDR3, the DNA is TGTGCCAGCAAGAATGGTCAGGGGGCGACCTCGTCCTATGGCTACACCTTC. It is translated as CASKNGQGATSSYGYTF.

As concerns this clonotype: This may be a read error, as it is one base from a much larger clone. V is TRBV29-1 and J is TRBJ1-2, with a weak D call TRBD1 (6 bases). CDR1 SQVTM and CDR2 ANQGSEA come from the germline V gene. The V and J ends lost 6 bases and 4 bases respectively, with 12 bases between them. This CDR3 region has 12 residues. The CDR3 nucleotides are TGCAGCGTCGGGGGGGGCGGCTATGGCTACACCTTC. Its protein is CSVGGGGYGYTF.

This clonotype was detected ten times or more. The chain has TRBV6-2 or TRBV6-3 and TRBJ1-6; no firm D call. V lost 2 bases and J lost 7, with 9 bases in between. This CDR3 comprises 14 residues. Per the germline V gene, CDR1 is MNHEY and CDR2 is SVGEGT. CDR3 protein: CASSYLQANSPLHF. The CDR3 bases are TGTGCCAGCAGTTACCTCCAGGCAAATTCACCCCTCCACTTT.

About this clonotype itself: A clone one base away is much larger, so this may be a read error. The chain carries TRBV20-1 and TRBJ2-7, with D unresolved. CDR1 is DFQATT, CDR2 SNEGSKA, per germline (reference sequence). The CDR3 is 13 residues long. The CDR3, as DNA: TGCAGTGCTAGTAAGCCGTTATCCTACGGGCAGTACTTC. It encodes CSASKPLSYGQYF.

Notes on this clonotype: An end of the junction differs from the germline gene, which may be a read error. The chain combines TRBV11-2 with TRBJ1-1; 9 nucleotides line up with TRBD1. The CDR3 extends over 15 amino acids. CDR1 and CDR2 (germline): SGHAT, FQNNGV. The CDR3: CASSPSTGGLTEAFF. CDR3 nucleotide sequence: TGCGCCAGCAGCCCATCGACAGGGGGATTGACTGAAGCTTTCTTT.

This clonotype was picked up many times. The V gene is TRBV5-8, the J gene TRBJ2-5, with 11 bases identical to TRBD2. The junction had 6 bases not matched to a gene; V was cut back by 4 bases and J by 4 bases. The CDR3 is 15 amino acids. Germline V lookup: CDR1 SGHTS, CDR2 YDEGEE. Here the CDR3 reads CASSPIAGGSETQYF. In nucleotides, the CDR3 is TGTGCCAGCAGCCCTATAGCGGGAGGGTCAGAGACCCAGTACTTC. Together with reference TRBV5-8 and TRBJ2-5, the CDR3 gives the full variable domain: EAGVTQSPTHLIKTRGQQATLRCSPISGHTSVYWYQQALGLGLQFLLWYDEGEERNRGNFPPRFSGRQFPNYSSELNVNALELEDSALYLCASSPIAGGSETQYFGPGTRLLVL.

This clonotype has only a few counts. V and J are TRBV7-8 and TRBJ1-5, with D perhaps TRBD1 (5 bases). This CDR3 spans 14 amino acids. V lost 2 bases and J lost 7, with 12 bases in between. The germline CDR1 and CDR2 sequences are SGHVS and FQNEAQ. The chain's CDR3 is CASSLQRGWQPQHF. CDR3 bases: TGTGCCAGCAGCTTACAGCGGGGGTGGCAGCCCCAGCATTTT.

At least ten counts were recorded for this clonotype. The CDR3 nucleotides are TGTGCCAGCAGCTTAGTCGACACCCATGAAGCTTTCTTT. This codes for CASSLVDTHEAFF. The J gene is TRBJ1-1, the V gene TRBV7-2; D not certain. V lost 1 base and J 7 bases, leaving 10 bases between the germline ends. CDR1 and CDR2 from the germline V gene are SGHTA and FQGNSA. There are 13 residues in the CDR3. The full variable domain, completed using reference TRBV7-2 and TRBJ1-1, is GAGVSQSPSNKVTEKGKDVELRCDPISGHTALYWYRQSLGQGLEFLIYFQGNSAPDKSGLPSDRFSAERTGGSVSTLTIQRTQQEDSAVYLCASSLVDTHEAFFGQGTRLTVV.

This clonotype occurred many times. The CDR3 DNA follows: TGTGCCATCAGTGAGTCGAGTAACGGTATGAACACTGAAGCTTTCTTT. Protein product: CAISESSNGMNTEAFF. The chain couples TRBV10-3 to TRBJ1-1; D unclear. There are 16 residues in the CDR3. Looked up from germline, CDR1 is ENHRY and CDR2 is SYGVKD. The V end was cut by 0 bases, the J end by 0 bases, with 11 bases between.

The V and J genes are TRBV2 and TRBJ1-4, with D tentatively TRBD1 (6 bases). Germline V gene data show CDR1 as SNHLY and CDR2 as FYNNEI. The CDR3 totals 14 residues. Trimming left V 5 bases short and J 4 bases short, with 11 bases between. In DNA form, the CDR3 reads TGTGCCAGCAGTAGGGCAGGGGATAATGAAAAACTGTTTTTT. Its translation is CASSRAGDNEKLFF.